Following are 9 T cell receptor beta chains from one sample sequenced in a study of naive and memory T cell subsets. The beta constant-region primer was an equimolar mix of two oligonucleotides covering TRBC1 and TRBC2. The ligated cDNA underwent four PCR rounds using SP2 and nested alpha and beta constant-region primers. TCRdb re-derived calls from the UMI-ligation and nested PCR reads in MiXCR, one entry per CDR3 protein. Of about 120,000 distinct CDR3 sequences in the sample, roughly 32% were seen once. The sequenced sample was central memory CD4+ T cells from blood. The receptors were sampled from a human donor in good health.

Here the CDR3 reads CAWNPGPYEQYF. The DNA of the CDR3 is TGTGCCTGGAATCCAGGGCCCTACGAGCAGTACTTC. The rearrangement uses TRBV30 and TRBJ2-7, with D maybe TRBD1 (5 bases). This CDR3 comprises 12 residues. Germline CDR1 is GTSNPN and CDR2 is SVGIG (reference sequence). Trimming removed 4 bases at V and 2 bases at J, with 9 bases between.

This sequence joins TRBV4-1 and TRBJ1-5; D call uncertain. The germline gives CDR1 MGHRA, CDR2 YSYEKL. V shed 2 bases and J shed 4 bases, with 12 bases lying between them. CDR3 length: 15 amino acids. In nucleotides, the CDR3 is TGCGCCAGCAGCCAAACGTTTTTGGGGAATCAGCCCCAGCATTTT. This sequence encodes CASSQTFLGNQPQHF.

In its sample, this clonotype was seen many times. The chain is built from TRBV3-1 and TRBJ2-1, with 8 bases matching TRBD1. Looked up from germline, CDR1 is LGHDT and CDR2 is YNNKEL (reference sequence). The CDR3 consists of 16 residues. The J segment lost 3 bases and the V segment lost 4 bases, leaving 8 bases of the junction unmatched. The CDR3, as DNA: TGTGCCAGCAGCCCCCTAGACAGGGGAAACTACAATGAGCAGTTCTTC. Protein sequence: CASSPLDRGNYNEQFF.

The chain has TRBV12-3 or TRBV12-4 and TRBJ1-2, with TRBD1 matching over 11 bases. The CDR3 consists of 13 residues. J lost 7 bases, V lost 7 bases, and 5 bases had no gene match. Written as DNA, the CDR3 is TGTGCCAGCACCGTCGGACAGGGGGCTGGCTACACCTTC. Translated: CASTVGQGAGYTF.

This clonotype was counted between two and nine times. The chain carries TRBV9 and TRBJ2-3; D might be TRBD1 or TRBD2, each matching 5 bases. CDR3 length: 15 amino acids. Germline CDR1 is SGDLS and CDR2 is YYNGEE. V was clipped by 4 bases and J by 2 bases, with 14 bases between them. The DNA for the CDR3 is TGTGCCAGCAGCTCGAGGGGAACGGTCACAGATACGCAGTATTTT. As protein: CASSSRGTVTDTQYF.

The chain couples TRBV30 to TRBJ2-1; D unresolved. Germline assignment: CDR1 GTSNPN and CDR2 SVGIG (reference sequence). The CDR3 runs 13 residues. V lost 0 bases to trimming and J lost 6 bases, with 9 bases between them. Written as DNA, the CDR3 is TGTGCCTGGAGTGTACAGACTGCCAATGAGCAGTTCTTC. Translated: CAWSVQTANEQFF.

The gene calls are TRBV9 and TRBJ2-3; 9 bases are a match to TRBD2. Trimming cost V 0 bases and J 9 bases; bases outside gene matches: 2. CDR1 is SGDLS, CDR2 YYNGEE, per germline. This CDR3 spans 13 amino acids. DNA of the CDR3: TGTGCCAGCAGCGTAGGGACTAGCGCAACGCAGTATTTT. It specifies CASSVGTSATQYF.

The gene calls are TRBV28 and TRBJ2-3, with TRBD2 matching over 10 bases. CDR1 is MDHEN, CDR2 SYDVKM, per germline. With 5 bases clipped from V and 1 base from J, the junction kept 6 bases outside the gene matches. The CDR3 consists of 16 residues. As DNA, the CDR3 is TGTGCCAGCAGTCGCCCCACTAGCGGGGGCACAGATACGCAGTATTTT. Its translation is CASSRPTSGGTDTQYF.

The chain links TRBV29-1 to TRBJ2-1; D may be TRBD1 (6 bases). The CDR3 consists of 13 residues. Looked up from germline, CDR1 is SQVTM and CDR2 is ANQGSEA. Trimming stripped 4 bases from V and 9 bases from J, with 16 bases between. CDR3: CSVVGARRGEQFF. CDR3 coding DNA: TGCAGCGTTGTGGGGGCACGACGGGGTGAGCAGTTCTTC.